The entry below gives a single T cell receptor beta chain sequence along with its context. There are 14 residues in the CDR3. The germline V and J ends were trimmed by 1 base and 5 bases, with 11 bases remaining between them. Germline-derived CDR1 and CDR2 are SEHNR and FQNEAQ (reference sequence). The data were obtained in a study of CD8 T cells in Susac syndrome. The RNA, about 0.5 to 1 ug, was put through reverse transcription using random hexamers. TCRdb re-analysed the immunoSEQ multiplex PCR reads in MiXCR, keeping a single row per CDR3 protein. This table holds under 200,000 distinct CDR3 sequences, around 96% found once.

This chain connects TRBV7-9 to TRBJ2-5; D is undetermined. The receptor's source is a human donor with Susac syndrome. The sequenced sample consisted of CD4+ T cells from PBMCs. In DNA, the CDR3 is TGTGCCAGCAGCTTAGGCCAGCTCGGGGAGACCCAGTACTTC. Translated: CASSLGQLGETQYF.